This TCR beta chain originates from a study of spatial heterogeneity in lung cancer. Overall study context: Consistent detection of more beta-chain than alpha-chain sequences was observed.

Concerning this clonotype: The antigen remains undetermined.

Germline V lookup: CDR1 SGHAT, CDR2 FQDESV (reference sequence). The CDR3 contains 14 residues. V trimming: 1 base; J trimming: 4 bases; junction bases outside the gene matches: 1. Time point defined: sample taken at primary tumor resection. Material for sequencing was whole RNA from tumor, nontumor lung or frozen PBMC, left unsorted. Study-wide points: Ubiquitous expanded tumor TCRs were observed in blood more at resection than follow-up.

Each molecule of TCR cDNA was tagged with one unique molecular identifier. Using its own MiXCR run on the 5' RACE reads, TCRdb lists one record per CDR3 protein. Seen here are some 47,000 distinct CDR3 sequences, over 5.5% observed once, and the top ten hold approximately 2.6%. The rearrangement joins TRBV11-1 to TRBJ2-3; 8 nucleotides agree with TRBD2. The sample consisted of PBMCs, taken at surgery. The clonotype comes from a female donor with early-stage non-small cell lung cancer. The DNA for the CDR3 is TGTGCCAGCAGCTTAGGCGGGGGGCCAGATACGCAGTATTTT. The encoded protein is CASSLGGGPDTQYF.